The 20 T cell receptor beta chains in this list originate from one sample, sequenced in a study of cytomegalovirus exposure and HLA in healthy donors. The PCR ran on 60 Vbeta and 13 Jbeta primers. Assay used: immunoSEQ multiplex PCR; TCRdb lists only in-frame clones, some missing. The sample lists fewer than 80,000 clones; about 65% were seen once. The sample was PBMCs. The receptors stem from a man aged 50 to 60 in good health and CMV-seropositive.

About this clone itself: The sample has other DNA sequences that encode this CDR3 too. The chain combines TRBV7-6 with TRBJ2-1, with TRBD2 matching 9 bases. The germline gives CDR1 SGHVS, CDR2 FNYEAQ. After removal of 3 bases from V and 6 bases from J, the junction contained 6 bases not matched to a gene. The CDR3 spans 15 residues. CDR3 region: CASSLAGGPGNEQFF. The CDR3 bases are TGTGCCAGCAGCTTGGCGGGAGGGCCGGGCAATGAGCAGTTCTTC.

The CDR3: CASSNSPGGTGYTF. DNA of the CDR3: TGTGCCAGCAGCAACTCTCCGGGGGGGACTGGCTACACCTTC. This sequence joins TRBV7-2 and TRBJ1-2; weak D call: TRBD1 (5 bases). V was shortened by 5 bases and J by 7 bases, with 17 bases between the two germline ends. Germline values: CDR1 SGHTA, CDR2 FQGNSA. This CDR3 is 14 amino acids long.

The chain uses TRBV4-1 and TRBJ2-2; D is perhaps TRBD2 (6 bases). V was trimmed by 3 bases and J by 4 bases, leaving 12 bases between them. The length of the CDR3 is 15 residues. Germline V gives CDR1 MGHRA, CDR2 YSYEKL. The chain's CDR3 is CASSHGGTRTGELFF. The CDR3 nucleotides read TGCGCCAGCAGCCATGGGGGGACTCGCACCGGGGAGCTGTTTTTT.

The genes are TRBV23-1 and TRBJ1-2; the D is unclear. TRBV23-1 belongs to the ORF category, with a function that is uncertain. The CDR3 covers 14 residues. Trimming cost V 4 bases and J 4 bases, with 13 bases left between them. The DNA of the CDR3 is TGCGCCAGCAGTCCCTTCCGGGTTACCTATGGCTACACCTTC. As protein: CASSPFRVTYGYTF.

V usage is TRBV5-1 and J usage is TRBJ2-3; maybe TRBD2 (6 bases). The germline V and J ends were trimmed by 10 bases and 4 bases, with 19 bases remaining between them. This CDR3 has 14 amino acids. Per the germline V gene, CDR1 is SGHRS and CDR2 is YFSETQ. CDR3 DNA sequence: TGCGCCTGCCAGGTCCGTTGGGGGGCAGATACGCAGTATTTT. It translates to CACQVRWGADTQYF.

CDR3 in DNA: TGTGCCAGCTCACCAAACAGGGGCTTATCCTACGAGCAGTACTTC. It yields the protein CASSPNRGLSYEQYF. This chain connects TRBV18 to TRBJ2-7; 7 bases line up with TRBD1. Germline V gives CDR1 KGHSH, CDR2 LQKENI. CDR3 size: 15 residues. V shed 2 bases, J shed 1 base, and the junction held 5 bases outside the gene matches.

This clone was recorded a few times. The J gene is TRBJ2-1, the V gene TRBV4-1; a weak D match, TRBD2 (5 bases). From germline, CDR1 is MGHRA and CDR2 YSYEKL. This CDR3 is built from 13 residues. V shed 1 base and J shed 8 bases, with 9 bases lying between them. The CDR3 coding sequence is TGCGCCAGCAGCCAAGGATGGGGAGATGAGCAGTTCTTC. Encoded protein: CASSQGWGDEQFF.

This chain joins TRBV10-1 and TRBJ2-7, with 12 bases lining up with TRBD2. CDR3 length: 15 residues. The junction had 3 bases not matched to a gene; V was cut back by 2 bases and J by 4 bases. Germline V gene sequence: CDR1 WNHNN, CDR2 SYGVQD (reference sequence). DNA for the CDR3: TGCGCCAGCAGTGAGGGACTAGCGGGGAGTTACGAGCAGTACTTC. It specifies CASSEGLAGSYEQYF.

The V and J genes are TRBV27 and TRBJ1-1, with a possible D match to TRBD1 (6 bases). V was trimmed by 5 bases and J by 1 base, leaving 11 bases between them. Germline CDR1 reads MNHEY; CDR2 reads SMNVEV (reference sequence). This CDR3 has 14 amino acids. The CDR3 loop reads CASSPGTQNTEAFF. The CDR3 DNA sequence: TGTGCCAGCAGTCCGGGGACACAGAACACTGAAGCTTTCTTT.

The chain combines TRBV2 with TRBJ1-6; D may be TRBD1 (6 bases). Trimming shortened V by 8 bases and J by 10 bases, and 18 bases separated the two germline ends. Germline-derived CDR1 and CDR2 are SNHLY and FYNNEI. This CDR3 is 14 amino acids long. The CDR3 region has the DNA TGTGCCAGCTTAGGACAGTTAGGGATCTCACCCCTCCACTTT. It specifies CASLGQLGISPLHF.

The chain joins TRBV5-1 to TRBJ2-6; unclear D gene. Germline CDR1 reads SGHRS; CDR2 reads YFSETQ. Between the trimmed V and J ends, which lost 0 bases and 0 bases, there was a span of 4 bases. The CDR3 has 15 residues. CDR3 in amino acids: CASSLVNSGANVLTF. CDR3 DNA: TGCGCCAGCAGCTTGGTCAACTCTGGGGCCAACGTCCTGACTTTC.

The chain has TRBV25-1 and TRBJ1-1; possibly TRBD1 for D (5 bases). Germline lookup yields CDR1 MGHDK and CDR2 SYGVNS. The CDR3 extends over 12 amino acids. The V and J ends lost 4 bases and 10 bases respectively, with 13 bases between them. In DNA form, the CDR3 reads TGTGCCAGCAGTGTGGGGGGGTCGGGAGCTTTCTTT. It specifies CASSVGGSGAFF.

V is TRBV2 and J is TRBJ1-4; TRBD1 is a possible D gene (5 bases). The CDR3 has 13 amino acids. CDR1 is SNHLY and CDR2 is FYNNEI in the germline V gene. V was clipped by 11 bases and J by 3 bases, with 13 bases between them. CDR3 sequence: CAYRQSPNEKLFF. The CDR3 DNA follows: TGTGCCTACCGACAGAGCCCTAATGAAAAACTGTTTTTT.

V usage is TRBV6-5 and J usage is TRBJ1-3; weak D call: TRBD1 (5 bases). The CDR3 covers 14 residues. Per the germline V gene, CDR1 is MNHEY and CDR2 is SVGAGI. Trimming left V 0 bases short and J 9 bases short, with 12 bases between. Here the CDR3 DNA reads TGTGCCAGCAGTTACTCCAGGCAGGGCAGCACCATATATTTT. Amino acids: CASSYSRQGSTIYF.

This clone is a singleton in its sample. This chain connects TRBV7-2 to TRBJ1-1; 7 bases match TRBD1. Trimming cost V 5 bases and J 4 bases; bases outside gene matches: 10. CDR1 SGHTA and CDR2 FQGNSA come from the germline V gene. The CDR3 is 15 residues long. The DNA of the CDR3 is TGTGCCAGCAGCGCAAGGACAGGATTATCCACTGAAGCTTTCTTT. Protein product: CASSARTGLSTEAFF.

This chain joins TRBV28 and TRBJ2-5; possibly TRBD2 for D (7 bases). The V gene lost 2 bases and the J gene lost 1 base, with 14 bases spanning the gap. CDR1 is MDHEN and CDR2 is SYDVKM in the germline V gene. This CDR3 is 16 amino acids long. CDR3 in amino acids: CASSLGGVGAQETQYF. As DNA, the CDR3 is TGTGCCAGCAGTTTAGGGGGGGTGGGGGCCCAAGAGACCCAGTACTTC.

The V and J genes are TRBV21-1 and TRBJ1-1; whether TRBD1, the table's D call, matches the DNA was not checked. TRBV21-1 is a recognized pseudogene. The CDR3 contains 18 residues. The CDR3 DNA follows: TGTGCCAGCAGCAAGGGGACAGAGGGTGGGAACATGAACACTGAAGCTTTCTTT. Its translation is CASSKGTEGGNMNTEAFF.

The genes are TRBV27 and TRBJ2-2, with 9 bases fitting TRBD1. CDR1 is MNHEY and CDR2 is SMNVEV in the germline V gene (reference sequence). There are 14 residues in the CDR3. V lost 6 bases and J lost 4; bases outside the gene matches: 3. The CDR3 here is CASRRQGGTGELFF. Written as DNA, the CDR3 is TGTGCCAGCAGACGACAGGGGGGCACCGGGGAGCTGTTTTTT.

The V and J genes are TRBV6-5 and TRBJ1-1; 7 bases are a match to TRBD1. V gave up 6 bases and J gave up 6 bases; unmatched junction bases: 7. The CDR3 is 13 residues long. CDR1 is MNHEY and CDR2 is SVGAGI in the germline V gene. The CDR3 spells CASRQTGDAEAFF. CDR3 DNA sequence: TGTGCCAGCAGACAAACAGGGGACGCTGAAGCTTTCTTT.

This clone came up once. V is TRBV6-1 and J is TRBJ1-1; weak D call: TRBD1 (6 bases). V lost 6 bases to trimming and J lost 2 bases, with 13 bases between them. Germline V gene sequence: CDR1 MNHNS, CDR2 SASEGT. The CDR3 runs to 14 residues. The CDR3 here is CASRAGTRNTEAFF. The CDR3, as DNA: TGTGCCAGCAGGGCCGGGACACGTAACACTGAAGCTTTCTTT.